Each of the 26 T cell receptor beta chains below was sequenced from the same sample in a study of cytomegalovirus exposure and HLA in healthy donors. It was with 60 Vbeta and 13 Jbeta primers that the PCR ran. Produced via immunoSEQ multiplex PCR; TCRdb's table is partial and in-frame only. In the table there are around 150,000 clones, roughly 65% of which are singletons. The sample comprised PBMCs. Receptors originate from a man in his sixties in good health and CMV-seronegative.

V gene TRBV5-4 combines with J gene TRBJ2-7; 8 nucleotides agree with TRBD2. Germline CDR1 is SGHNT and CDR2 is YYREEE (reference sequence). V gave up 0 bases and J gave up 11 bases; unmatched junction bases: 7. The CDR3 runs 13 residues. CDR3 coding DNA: TGTGCCAGCAGCTTGGCCGGGACTAGTAATAAGTACTTC. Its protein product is CASSLAGTSNKYF. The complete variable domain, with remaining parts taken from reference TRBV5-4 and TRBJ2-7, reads ETGVTQSPTHLIKTRGQQVTLRCSSQSGHNTVSWYQQALGQGPQFIFQYYREEENGRGNFPPRFSGLQFPNYSSELNVNALELDDSALYLCASSLAGTSNKYFGPGTRLTVT.

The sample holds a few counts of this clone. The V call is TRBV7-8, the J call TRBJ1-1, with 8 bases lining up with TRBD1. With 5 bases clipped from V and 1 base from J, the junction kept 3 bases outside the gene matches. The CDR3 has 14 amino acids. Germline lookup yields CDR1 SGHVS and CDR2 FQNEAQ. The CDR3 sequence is CASSLRGQNTEAFF. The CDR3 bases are TGTGCCAGCAGCCTCAGGGGGCAGAACACTGAAGCTTTCTTT.

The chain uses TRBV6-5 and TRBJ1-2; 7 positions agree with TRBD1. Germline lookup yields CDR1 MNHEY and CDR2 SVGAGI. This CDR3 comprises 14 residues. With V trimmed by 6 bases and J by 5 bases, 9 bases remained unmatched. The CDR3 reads CASRITGAGYGYTF. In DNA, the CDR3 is TGTGCCAGCAGAATAACAGGGGCTGGTTATGGCTACACCTTC.

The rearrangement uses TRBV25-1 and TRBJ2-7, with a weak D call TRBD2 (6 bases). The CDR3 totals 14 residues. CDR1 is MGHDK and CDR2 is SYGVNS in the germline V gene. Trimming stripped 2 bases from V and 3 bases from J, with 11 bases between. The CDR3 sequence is CASSEAGTFYEQYF. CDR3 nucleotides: TGTGCCAGCAGTGAAGCCGGGACTTTCTACGAGCAGTACTTC.

The CDR3 here is CASSLDSSGSGELFF. The CDR3 DNA reads as TGCGCCAGCAGCTTGGACTCTTCAGGATCCGGGGAGCTGTTTTTT. The genes are TRBV5-1 and TRBJ2-2; no clear D gene. The CDR3 consists of 15 residues. The ends were cut back, 0 bases at V and 6 bases at J, with 12 bases in the middle. CDR1 is SGHRS and CDR2 is YFSETQ in the germline V gene.

The CDR3 DNA follows: TGTGCCAGCAGCTTGGGGGTTGGACAGAACACCGGGGAGCTGTTTTTT. The encoded protein is CASSLGVGQNTGELFF. The rearrangement uses TRBV5-6 and TRBJ2-2; maybe TRBD1 (5 bases). Germline loops: CDR1 SGHDT, CDR2 YYEEEE. Trimming removed 0 bases from V and 1 base from J, with 10 bases in between. The CDR3 is 16 residues long.

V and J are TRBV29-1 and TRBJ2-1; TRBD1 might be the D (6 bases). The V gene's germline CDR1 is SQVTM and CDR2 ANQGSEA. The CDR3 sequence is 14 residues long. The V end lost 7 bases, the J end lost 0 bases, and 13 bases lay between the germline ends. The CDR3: CSAVRGSSYNEQFF. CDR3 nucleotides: TGCAGCGCGGTCAGGGGTAGCTCCTACAATGAGCAGTTCTTC.

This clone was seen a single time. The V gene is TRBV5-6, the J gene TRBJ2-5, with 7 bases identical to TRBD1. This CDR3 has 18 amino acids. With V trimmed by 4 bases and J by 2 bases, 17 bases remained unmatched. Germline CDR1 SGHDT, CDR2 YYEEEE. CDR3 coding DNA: TGTGCCAGCAGCCTCGCCGGGATGGCAGGGGGTGGGCAAGAGACCCAGTACTTC. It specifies CASSLAGMAGGGQETQYF.

CDR3 region: CASSIGRNTEAFF. The CDR3 nucleotides read TGTGCCAGTAGTATCGGGAGGAACACTGAAGCTTTCTTT. The genes are TRBV19 and TRBJ1-1; D call uncertain. V shed 3 bases and J shed 1 base, with 6 bases lying between them. The CDR3 is 13 amino acids. CDR1 LNHDA and CDR2 SQIVND come from the germline V gene (reference sequence).

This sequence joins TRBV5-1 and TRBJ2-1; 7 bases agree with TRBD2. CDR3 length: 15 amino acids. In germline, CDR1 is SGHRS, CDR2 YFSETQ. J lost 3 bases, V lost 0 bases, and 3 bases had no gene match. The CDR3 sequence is CASSLVRGSYNEQFF. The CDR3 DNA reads TGCGCCAGCAGCTTGGTACGCGGGAGCTACAATGAGCAGTTCTTC.

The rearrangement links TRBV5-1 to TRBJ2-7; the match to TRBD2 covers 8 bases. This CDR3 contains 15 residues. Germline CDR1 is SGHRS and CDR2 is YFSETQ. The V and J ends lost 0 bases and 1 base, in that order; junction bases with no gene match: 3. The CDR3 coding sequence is TGCGCCAGCAGCTTGGTGTCTAGCGGGTCCTACGAGCAGTACTTC. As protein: CASSLVSSGSYEQYF.

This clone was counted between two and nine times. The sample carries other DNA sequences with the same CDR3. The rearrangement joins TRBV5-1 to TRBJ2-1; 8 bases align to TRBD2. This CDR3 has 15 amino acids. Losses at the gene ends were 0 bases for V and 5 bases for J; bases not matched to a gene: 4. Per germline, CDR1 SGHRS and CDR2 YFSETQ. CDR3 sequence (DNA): TGCGCCAGCAGCTTGGACCCGGGAGGGAACAATGAGCAGTTCTTC. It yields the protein CASSLDPGGNNEQFF.

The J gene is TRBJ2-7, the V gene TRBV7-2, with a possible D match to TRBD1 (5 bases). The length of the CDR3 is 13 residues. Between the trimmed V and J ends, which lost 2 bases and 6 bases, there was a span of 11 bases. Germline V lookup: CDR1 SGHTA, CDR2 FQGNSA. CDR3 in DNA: TGTGCCAGCAGCTTACCAGGGAAGGTCGAGCAGTACTTC. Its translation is CASSLPGKVEQYF. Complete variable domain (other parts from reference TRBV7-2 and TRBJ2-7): GAGVSQSPSNKVTEKGKDVELRCDPISGHTALYWYRQSLGQGLEFLIYFQGNSAPDKSGLPSDRFSAERTGGSVSTLTIQRTQQEDSAVYLCASSLPGKVEQYFGPGTRLTVT.

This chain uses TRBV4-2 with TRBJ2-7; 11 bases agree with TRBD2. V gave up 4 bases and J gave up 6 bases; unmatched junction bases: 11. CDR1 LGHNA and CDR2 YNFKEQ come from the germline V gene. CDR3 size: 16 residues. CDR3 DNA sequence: TGTGCCAGCAGCCTAATGACTAGCGGGATAACGGGCGAGCAGTACTTC. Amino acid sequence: CASSLMTSGITGEQYF.

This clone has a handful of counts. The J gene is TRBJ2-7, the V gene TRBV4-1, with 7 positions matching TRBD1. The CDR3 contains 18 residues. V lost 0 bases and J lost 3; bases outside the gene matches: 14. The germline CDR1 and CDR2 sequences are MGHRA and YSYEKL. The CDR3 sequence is CASSQDRGPGQIIYEQYF. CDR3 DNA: TGCGCCAGCAGCCAAGATAGGGGGCCGGGACAGATAATCTACGAGCAGTACTTC.

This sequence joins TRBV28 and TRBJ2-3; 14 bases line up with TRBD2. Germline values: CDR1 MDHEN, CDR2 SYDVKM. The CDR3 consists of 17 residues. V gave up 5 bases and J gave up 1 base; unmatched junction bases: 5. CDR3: CASSPLGLAGGTDTQYF. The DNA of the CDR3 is TGTGCCAGCAGTCCGCTGGGACTAGCGGGAGGCACAGATACGCAGTATTTT.

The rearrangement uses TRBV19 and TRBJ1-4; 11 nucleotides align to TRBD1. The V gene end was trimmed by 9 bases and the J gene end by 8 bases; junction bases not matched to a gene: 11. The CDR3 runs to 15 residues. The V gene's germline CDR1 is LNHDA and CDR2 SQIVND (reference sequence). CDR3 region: CASGGQGEVGEKLFF. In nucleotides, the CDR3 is TGTGCCAGCGGGGGACAGGGGGAAGTCGGGGAAAAACTGTTTTTT.

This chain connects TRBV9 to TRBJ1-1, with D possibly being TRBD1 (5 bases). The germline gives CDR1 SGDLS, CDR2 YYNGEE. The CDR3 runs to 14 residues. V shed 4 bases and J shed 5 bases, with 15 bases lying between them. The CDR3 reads CASSPAGGRTEAFF. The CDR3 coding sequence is TGTGCCAGCAGCCCCGCGGGGGGAAGAACTGAAGCTTTCTTT.

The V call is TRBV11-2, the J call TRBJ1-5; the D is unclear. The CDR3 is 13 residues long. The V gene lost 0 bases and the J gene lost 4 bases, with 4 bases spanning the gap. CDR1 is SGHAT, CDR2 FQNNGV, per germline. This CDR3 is CASSLDGNQPQHF. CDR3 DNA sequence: TGTGCCAGCAGCTTAGACGGGAATCAGCCCCAGCATTTT.

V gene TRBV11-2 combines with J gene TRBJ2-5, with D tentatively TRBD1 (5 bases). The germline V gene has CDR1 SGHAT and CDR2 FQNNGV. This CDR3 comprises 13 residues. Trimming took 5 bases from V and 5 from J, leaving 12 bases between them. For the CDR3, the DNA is TGTGCCAGCAGCGAAGGGGTCCAGGAGACCCAGTACTTC. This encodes CASSEGVQETQYF.

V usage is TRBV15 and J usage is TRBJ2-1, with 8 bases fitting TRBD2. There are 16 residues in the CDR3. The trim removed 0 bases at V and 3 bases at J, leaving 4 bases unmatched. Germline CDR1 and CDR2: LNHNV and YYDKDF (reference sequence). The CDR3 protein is CATSRDASGYYNEQFF. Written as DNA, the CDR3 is TGTGCCACCAGCAGAGACGCTAGCGGGTACTACAATGAGCAGTTCTTC.

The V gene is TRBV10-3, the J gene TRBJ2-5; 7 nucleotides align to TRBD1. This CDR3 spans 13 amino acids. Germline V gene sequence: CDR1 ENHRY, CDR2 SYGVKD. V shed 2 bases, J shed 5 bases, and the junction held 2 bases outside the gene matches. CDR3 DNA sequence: TGTGCCATCAGTGAGGGACAGGAGGAGACCCAGTACTTC. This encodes CAISEGQEETQYF.

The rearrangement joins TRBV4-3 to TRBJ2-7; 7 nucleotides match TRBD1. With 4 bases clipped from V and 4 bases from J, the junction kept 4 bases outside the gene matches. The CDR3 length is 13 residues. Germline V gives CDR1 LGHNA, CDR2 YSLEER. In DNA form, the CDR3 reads TGCGCCAGCAGCCCTCCGGACAGGTACGAGCAGTACTTC. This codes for CASSPPDRYEQYF.

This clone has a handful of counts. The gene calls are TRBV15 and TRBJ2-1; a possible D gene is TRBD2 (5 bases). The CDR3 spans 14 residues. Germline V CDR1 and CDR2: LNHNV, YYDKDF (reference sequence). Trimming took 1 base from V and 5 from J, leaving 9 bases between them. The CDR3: CATSRVRVDNEQFF. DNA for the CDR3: TGTGCCACCAGCAGAGTGAGGGTGGACAATGAGCAGTTCTTC.

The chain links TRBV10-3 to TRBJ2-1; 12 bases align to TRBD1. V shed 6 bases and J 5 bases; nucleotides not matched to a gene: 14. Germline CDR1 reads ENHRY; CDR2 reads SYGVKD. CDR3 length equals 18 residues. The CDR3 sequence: CAIRPGQGASGTHNEQFF. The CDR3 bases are TGTGCCATCAGGCCGGGACAGGGGGCTAGCGGGACCCACAATGAGCAGTTCTTC.

DNA for the CDR3: TGTGCCAGCAGTTATAGCGGGGCCCCTAGGGATACGCAGTATTTT. As protein: CASSYSGAPRDTQYF. The chain recombines TRBV6-5 with TRBJ2-3; 8 positions agree with TRBD2. The CDR3 totals 15 residues. The J segment lost 6 bases and the V segment lost 3 bases, leaving 8 bases of the junction unmatched. Germline loops: CDR1 MNHEY, CDR2 SVGAGI.